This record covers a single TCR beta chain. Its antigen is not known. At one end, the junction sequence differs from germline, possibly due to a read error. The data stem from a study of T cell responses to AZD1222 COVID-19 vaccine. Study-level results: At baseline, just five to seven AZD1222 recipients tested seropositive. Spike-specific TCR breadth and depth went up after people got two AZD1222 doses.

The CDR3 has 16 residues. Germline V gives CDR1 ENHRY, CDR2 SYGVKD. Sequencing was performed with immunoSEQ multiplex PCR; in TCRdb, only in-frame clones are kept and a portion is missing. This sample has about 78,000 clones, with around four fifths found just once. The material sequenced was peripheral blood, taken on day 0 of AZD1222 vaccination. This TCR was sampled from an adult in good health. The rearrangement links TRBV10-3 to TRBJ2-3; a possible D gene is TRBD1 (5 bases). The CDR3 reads CLPSRYGAGRQDTQYF. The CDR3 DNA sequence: TGCCTGCCATCAAGGTACGGTGCAGGGCGTCAGGATACGCAGTATTTT.